The clone carrying this TCR beta chain was detected only once. Its matching antigen is unknown. Assay: immunoSEQ multiplex PCR; the TCRdb copy retains only in-frame clones and omits some. The sample includes millions of clones, about 95% of them seen just once. The germline V gene has CDR1 MNHEY and CDR2 SVGAGI. Trimming stripped 2 bases from V and 1 base from J, with 11 bases between. The CDR3 extends over 15 amino acids. The data are from a study of shared clonotypes between healthy human individuals. Points from the study as a whole: The expectation was that sequencing depth would affect clonotype sharing among donors.

Naivety among CD8 cells was defined by CD45RO negativity and positive CCR7 selection, thereby excluding terminally differentiated effector memory CD45RA+ cells. Each of the donors was a healthy adult who was HIV-negative and had not had a recent acute infection or vaccination. Among the donors, all were Caucasian adults who lived in Nashville, Tennessee. The sample comprised naive CD8+ T cells sorted from blood. This clonotype was obtained from a man aged 18 to 35 in good health. The rearrangement uses TRBV6-5 and TRBJ2-5; D may be TRBD1 or TRBD2 (5 bases each). CDR3 region: CASSYQPGTQETQYF. The CDR3 DNA reads as TGTGCCAGCAGTTACCAGCCCGGGACCCAAGAGACCCAGTACTTC.